This note documents a single TCR beta chain sequence. This specimen comes from a study of cytomegalovirus exposure and HLA in healthy donors. Whole-study context: The 120 validation repertoires were produced on the same platform as the 650 or so repertoires of the first cohort. This was reported in a later analysis.

Trimming removed 2 bases at V and 0 bases at J, with 11 bases between. Germline lookup yields CDR1 MDHEN and CDR2 SYDVKM. The CDR3 runs to 16 residues. Sequencing used immunoSEQ multiplex PCR; TCRdb keeps in-frame clones, though not all of them. The sample lists fewer than 120,000 clones, approximately 89% occurring once. This clonotype originated in a woman younger than 30 in good health and CMV-seronegative. The V gene is TRBV28, the J gene TRBJ1-5; D is unresolved. The material sequenced was PBMCs. This CDR3 is CASSLTAEYSNQPQHF. The DNA of the CDR3 is TGTGCCAGCAGTTTAACCGCGGAATATAGCAATCAGCCCCAGCATTTT.